Listed here is a single T cell receptor beta chain. Its antigen is unknown. This specimen belongs to a study of shared clonotypes between healthy human individuals. All participating donors were Caucasian adults from Nashville, Tennessee. The study, taken as a whole, reports: Generally, naive subsets came out with larger estimated richness than memory subsets.

Germline V gene lookup returns CDR1 SGHVS and CDR2 FQNEAQ. The CDR3 extends over 15 amino acids. The V gene end was trimmed by 2 bases and the J gene end by 2 bases; junction bases not matched to a gene: 5. An assay was performed, and its level was deep. Clones were sequenced by immunoSEQ multiplex PCR, and TCRdb holds only the in-frame ones, with some missing. The data contain hundreds of thousands of clones, roughly 70% of them singletons. This TCR derives from a woman aged 25 to 45 in good health. What was sequenced was memory CD4+ T cells sorted from blood. Specified subset: CD45RA-negative fraction. The chain couples TRBV7-8 to TRBJ2-7, with 8 nucleotides matching TRBD1. This CDR3 reads CASSLMAGGAYEQYF. CDR3 nucleotides: TGTGCCAGCAGCTTAATGGCAGGGGGCGCCTACGAGCAGTACTTC.